A selection of T cell receptor beta chains follows, all from one sample in a study of blood T cell repertoires in COVID-19. Generated by immunoSEQ multiplex PCR, the TCRdb table keeps only in-frame clones and is missing some. The table shows some 170,000 clones, with roughly 87% occurring only once. The sequenced sample was peripheral blood. These receptors came from a woman aged 45-65 years with acute or convalescent COVID-19. Both conserved end residues are part of each CDR3. A D gene is named only where the DNA matches it firmly. Only some rows state a clone size, as once, few, many or a class for expanded clones.

TRBD2 | few | TRBJ2-7 | TRBV7-9 | CASSLGTSGYYEQYF | TGTGCCAGCAGCTTAGGGACTAGCGGATACTACGAGCAGTACTTC
- | - | TRBJ2-7 | TRBV7-8 | CASSHQRRGRSTEQYF | TGTGCCAGCAGCCACCAGAGAAGGGGTCGCAGTACCGAGCAGTACTTC
- | - | TRBJ1-2 | TRBV7-9 | CASRSLVESQNYGYTF | TGTGCCAGCAGAAGCTTAGTTGAATCCCAAAACTATGGCTACACCTTC
- | - | TRBJ2-1 | TRBV10-3 | CAINTGLYNEQFF | TGTGCCATCAACACGGGACTTTACAATGAGCAGTTCTTC
TRBD1 | - | TRBJ2-1 | TRBV6-5 | CASRGTGTNEQFF | TGTGCCAGCCGCGGGACAGGGACCAATGAGCAGTTCTTC
- | - | TRBJ1-2 | TRBV15 | CATSLFADANYGYTF | TGTGCCACCAGTCTTTTCGCGGATGCTAACTATGGCTACACCTTC
TRBD1 | - | TRBJ1-1 | TRBV10-3 | CAISRQGLNTEAFF | TGTGCCATCAGCCGACAGGGCTTGAACACTGAAGCTTTCTTT
TRBD2 | - | TRBJ2-7 | TRBV7-2 | CASSPGLAGAYEQYF | TGTGCCAGCAGCCCAGGACTAGCGGGCGCCTACGAGCAGTACTTC
- | - | TRBJ1-5 | TRBV5-8 | CASSLGDTLDQPQHF | TGTGCCAGCAGCTTGGGTGACACCCTTGATCAGCCCCAGCATTTT
TRBD1 | - | TRBJ2-3 | TRBV6-5 | CASSLQGARDTQYF | TGTGCCAGCAGCCTACAGGGGGCTAGAGATACGCAGTATTTT
- | once | TRBJ1-1 | TRBV30 | CAWSGAGAYNTEAFF | TGTGCCTGGAGTGGGGCAGGGGCTTACAACACTGAAGCTTTCTTT
TRBD2 | - | TRBJ2-1 | TRBV11-3 | CASSRSAGASHGEQFF | TGTGCCAGCAGCCGGTCCGCGGGAGCGTCGCATGGTGAGCAGTTCTTC
- | - | TRBJ2-7 | TRBV18 | CASSGGYEQYF | TGTGCCAGCTCGGGGGGCTACGAGCAGTACTTC
- | - | TRBJ1-2 | TRBV5-4 | CASSLGQYFNYGYTF | TGTGCCAGCAGCTTGGGACAGTATTTTAACTATGGCTACACCTTC
TRBD2 | - | TRBJ2-5 | TRBV13 | CASSLKSGSYQETQYF | TGTGCCAGCAGCCTAAAGAGCGGGAGCTATCAAGAGACCCAGTACTTC
TRBD1 | - | TRBJ1-1 | TRBV9 | CASSVWTGRNTEAFF | TGTGCCAGCAGCGTCTGGACAGGGAGGAACACTGAAGCTTTCTTT
- | - | TRBJ2-1 | TRBV6-2/TRBV6-3 | CASSYVRGIYNEQFF | TGTGCCAGCAGTTACGTCCGGGGTATATACAATGAGCAGTTCTTC
TRBD2 | once | TRBJ2-3 | TRBV7-2 | CASSPGTSGRANSQYF | TGTGCCAGCAGCCCCGGGACTAGCGGGAGGGCCAACTCGCAGTATTTT
- | - | TRBJ1-1 | TRBV5-1 | CASSVTLGGDTEAFF | TGCGCCAGCAGCGTTACTTTAGGGGGGGACACTGAAGCTTTCTTT
TRBD1 | once | TRBJ1-2 | TRBV19 | CASSRAGGGYGYTF | TGTGCCAGTAGTAGGGCAGGGGGTGGCTATGGCTACACCTTC
- | - | TRBJ2-5 | TRBV14 | CASSQRGGQETQYF | TGTGCCAGCAGCCAAAGGGGGGGCCAAGAGACCCAGTACTTC
TRBD2 | - | TRBJ2-2 | TRBV2 | CASLMALAGTGELFF | TGTGCCAGCCTCATGGCTCTAGCGGGAACCGGGGAGCTGTTTTTT
- | - | TRBJ1-1 | TRBV10-3 | CAILGQLNTEAFF | TGTGCCATCCTGGGGCAGTTGAACACTGAAGCTTTCTTT
TRBD2 | - | TRBJ2-7 | TRBV10-2 | CASSEPSGTSGKEQYF | TGCGCCAGCAGTGAACCTAGTGGGACTAGCGGTAAGGAGCAGTACTTC
- | few | TRBJ2-2 | TRBV3-1/TRBV3-2 | CASSHWGLNTGELFF | TGTGCCAGCAGCCACTGGGGGCTGAACACCGGGGAGCTGTTTTTT
- | - | TRBJ2-5 | TRBV5-4 | CASSLVGGQETQYF | TGTGCCAGCAGCTTGGTGGGGGGCCAAGAGACCCAGTACTTC
- | - | TRBJ1-2 | TRBV12-3/TRBV12-4 | CASSWGGTGGYTF | TGTGCCAGCAGCTGGGGGGGGACTGGTGGCTACACCTTC
TRBD1 | - | TRBJ1-3 | TRBV7-8 | CASSRTGYGNTIYF | TGTGCCAGCAGCCGGACAGGGTACGGAAACACCATATATTTT
- | - | TRBJ1-4 | TRBV24-1 | CATRGAANEKLFF | TGTGCCACCAGAGGGGCGGCTAATGAAAAACTGTTTTTT